This T cell receptor beta chain was identified in a study of T cell changes during pregnancy in multiple sclerosis. The ends lost 0 bases at V and 9 bases at J; junction bases unmatched: 2. CDR3 length equals 13 residues. The germline V gene has CDR1 MRHNA and CDR2 SNTAGT. The assay was immunoSEQ multiplex PCR, and TCRdb's table has in-frame clones only and misses some. The sample has over 50,000 clones; about 92% are singletons. Specimen: peripheral blood, collected in the first trimester of pregnancy. The chain recombines TRBV6-4 with TRBJ2-4; TRBD2 matches at 7 bases. This TCR derives from a female donor with multiple sclerosis, enrolled in a pregnancy study. CDR3 sequence: CASSDSPGGIQYF. CDR3 DNA sequence: TGTGCCAGCAGTGACTCTCCGGGAGGCATTCAGTACTTC.